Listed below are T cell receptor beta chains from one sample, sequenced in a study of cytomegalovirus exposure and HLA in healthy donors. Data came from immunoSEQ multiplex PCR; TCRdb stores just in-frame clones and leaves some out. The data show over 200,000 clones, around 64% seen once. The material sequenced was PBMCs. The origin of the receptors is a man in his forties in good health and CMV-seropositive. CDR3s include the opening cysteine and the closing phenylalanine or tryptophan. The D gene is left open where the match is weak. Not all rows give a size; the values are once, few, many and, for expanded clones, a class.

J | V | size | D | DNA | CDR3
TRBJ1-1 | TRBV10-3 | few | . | TGTGCCGCCTCGTGGGGGGGGGCTGGGGACGCTGAAGCTTTCTTT | CAASWGGAGDAEAFF
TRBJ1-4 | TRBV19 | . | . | TGTGCCAGTAACATGGGGGCGGCTAATGAAAAACTGTTTTTT | CASNMGAANEKLFF
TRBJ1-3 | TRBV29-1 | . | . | TGCAGCGTCCGGAGCACGGAGGTAGCTGGCACCATATATTTT | CSVRSTEVAGTIYF
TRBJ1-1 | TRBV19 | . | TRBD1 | TGTGCCAGTAGTAAGGACAGGGTTGAGACTGAAGCTTTCTTT | CASSKDRVETEAFF
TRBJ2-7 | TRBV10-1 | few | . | TGCGCCAGCAGCCGGGGTACTGAGCAGTACTTC | CASSRGTEQYF
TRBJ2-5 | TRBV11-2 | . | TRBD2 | TGTGCCAGCAGCCTGGGGACTAAAGAGACCCAGTACTTC | CASSLGTKETQYF
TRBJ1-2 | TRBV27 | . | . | TGTGCCAGCAGTCTTGCGGGACCCAGGGCGAGGGGCTACACCTTC | CASSLAGPRARGYTF
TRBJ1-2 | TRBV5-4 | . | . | TGTGCCAGCAGCTTGGCGGGTTCAGGGGGCTACACCTTC | CASSLAGSGGYTF
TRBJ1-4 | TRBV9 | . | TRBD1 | TGTGCCAGCAGCGTAGAGGGGACAGGGGGTGAAAAACTGTTTTTT | CASSVEGTGGEKLFF
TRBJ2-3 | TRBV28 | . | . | TGTGCCAGCAGTTTAACAGGGATCGCAGATACGCAGTATTTT | CASSLTGIADTQYF
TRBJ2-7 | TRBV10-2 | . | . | TGCGCCAGCAGTGTCCTTACCTACGAGCAGTACTTC | CASSVLTYEQYF
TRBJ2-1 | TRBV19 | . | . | TGTGCCAGTAGTACGTACAATGAGCAGTTCTTC | CASSTYNEQFF
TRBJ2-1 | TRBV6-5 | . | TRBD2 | TGTGCCAGCAGTTACTTCGGGAGGGACTCAGGTAATGAGCAGTTCTTC | CASSYFGRDSGNEQFF
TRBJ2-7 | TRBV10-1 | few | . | TGCGCCAGCACAAGACAGGAATACTCCTACGAGCAGTACTTC | CASTRQEYSYEQYF
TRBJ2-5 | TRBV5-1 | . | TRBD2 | TGCGCCAGCAGCTTGGTAGCGGGCAGCGAGACCCAGTACTTC | CASSLVAGSETQYF
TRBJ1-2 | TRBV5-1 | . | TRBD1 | TGCGCCAGCAGCTTAGGTCCGACAGGGGGCGCGGATGGCTACACCTTC | CASSLGPTGGADGYTF
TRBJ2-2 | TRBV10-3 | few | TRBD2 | TGTGCCATCTCGGGGGGCGGGGAGCTGTTTTTT | CAISGGGELFF
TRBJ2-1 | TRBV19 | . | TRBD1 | TGTGCCAGTAGTCCCCCGGGACAGGGTCCCCTGAAGCAGTTCTTC | CASSPPGQGPLKQFF
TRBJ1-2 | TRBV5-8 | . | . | TGTGCCAGCAGCCCCCGGGGTCGGGGAGGCTACACCTTC | CASSPRGRGGYTF
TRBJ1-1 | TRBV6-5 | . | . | TGTGCCAGCAGTGCCTTCACGATAGATCGGGCTGAAGCTTTCTTT | CASSAFTIDRAEAFF
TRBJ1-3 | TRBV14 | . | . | TGTGCCAGCCGCGGGATTGGAAACACCATATATTTT | CASRGIGNTIYF
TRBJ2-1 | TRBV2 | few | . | TGTGCCAGTGACGGCGGGGGCCCCCACAATGAGCAGTTCTTC | CASDGGGPHNEQFF
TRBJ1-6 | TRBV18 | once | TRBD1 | TGTGCCAGCTCTAACCGGGGAGGACAGGTCCTCTCCTATCATTCACCCCTCCACTTT | CASSNRGGQVLSYHSPLHF
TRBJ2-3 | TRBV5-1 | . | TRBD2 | TGCGCCAGCGCTCCCCGGGACTACACAGATACGCAGTATTTT | CASAPRDYTDTQYF
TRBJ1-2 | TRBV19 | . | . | TGTGCCAGTAGTATAGATTTGGAGGCAGCTAACTATGGCTACACCTTC | CASSIDLEAANYGYTF
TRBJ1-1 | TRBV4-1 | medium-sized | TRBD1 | TGCGCCAGCAGCTCCCGGGACAGTAGAAACACTGAAGCTTTCTTT | CASSSRDSRNTEAFF
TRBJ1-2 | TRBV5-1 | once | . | TGCGCCAGCAGCCGGGTCCCACCCTCAAACTATGGCTACACCTTC | CASSRVPPSNYGYTF
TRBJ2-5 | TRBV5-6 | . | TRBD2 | TGTGCCAGCAGCCCTGCCTTGGGGGGGGTTGCGACCCAGTACTTC | CASSPALGGVATQYF
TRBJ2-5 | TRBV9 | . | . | TGTGCCAGCAGCGTAAGGGGGTCAGAGACCCAGTACTTC | CASSVRGSETQYF
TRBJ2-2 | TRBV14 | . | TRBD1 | TGTGCCAGCAGTGAGACAGGGGGTATCGGGGAGCTGTTTTTT | CASSETGGIGELFF
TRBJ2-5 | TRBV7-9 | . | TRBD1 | TGTGCCAGCAGCCGCAGGGGGCAATCGGAGACCCAGTACTTC | CASSRRGQSETQYF
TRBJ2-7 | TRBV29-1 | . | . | TGCAGCGTTGAAAAACAGGGTGGAAACTACGAGCAGTACTTC | CSVEKQGGNYEQYF
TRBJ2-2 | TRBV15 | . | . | TGTGCCACCAGCAGAGAGAACTACCCCGGGGAGCTGTTTTTT | CATSRENYPGELFF
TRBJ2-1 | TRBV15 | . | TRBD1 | TGTGCCACCAGCAGAGATAAGGCCAGGGGGAATTTCAATGAGCAGTTCTTC | CATSRDKARGNFNEQFF
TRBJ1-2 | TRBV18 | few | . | TGTGCCAGCTCACCAAGGGGGGGGGAAGTATCGGATGGCTACACCTTC | CASSPRGGEVSDGYTF
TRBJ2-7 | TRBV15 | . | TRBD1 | TGTGCCACCAGCACGGGGGACAGGGGGCACGAGCAGTACTTC | CATSTGDRGHEQYF
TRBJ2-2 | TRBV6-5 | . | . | TGTGCCAGCAGTTACTCGTACGGTCTAACCGGGGAGCTGTTTTTT | CASSYSYGLTGELFF
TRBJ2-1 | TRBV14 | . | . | TGTGCCAGCAGCCAAGGAGGAGGGCGCCTATACAATGAGCAGTTCTTC | CASSQGGGRLYNEQFF
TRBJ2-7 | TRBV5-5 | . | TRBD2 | TGTGCCAGCAGTTTGTGGGGACTAGCGGGGTCCTACGAGCAGTACTTC | CASSLWGLAGSYEQYF
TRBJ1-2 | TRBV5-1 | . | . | TGCGCCAGCAGCTCGCTAGAGGGTTGGTATGGCTACACCTTC | CASSSLEGWYGYTF
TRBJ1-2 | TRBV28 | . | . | TGTGCCAGCTCATCAGGGGTGGTGGATGGCTACACCTTC | CASSSGVVDGYTF
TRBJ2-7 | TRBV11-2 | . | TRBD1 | TGTGCCAGCAGCTTCCGGGACAGGGTCGTCTACGAGCAGTACTTC | CASSFRDRVVYEQYF
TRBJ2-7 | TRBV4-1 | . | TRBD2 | TGCGCCAGCAGCCAAGATTCTGCGCGGGGGGCCTACGAGCAGTACTTC | CASSQDSARGAYEQYF
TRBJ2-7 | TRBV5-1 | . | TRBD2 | TGCGCCAGCAGCTCCTCAGCGGGGGGTACCTACGAGCAGTACTTC | CASSSSAGGTYEQYF
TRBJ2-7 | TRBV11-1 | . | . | TGTGCCAGCAGCTTATCCGGGGGTTACGAGCAGTACTTC | CASSLSGGYEQYF